A selection of T cell receptor beta chains follows, all from one sample in a study of regulatory T cells in long-lasting Graves disease. MiXCR, run by TCRdb on the multiplex PCR reads, gives a single entry per CDR3 protein. The sample includes fewer than 650,000 distinct CDR3 sequences, about 16% of them seen just once. A further study also used this sample, focusing on T cells in Graves' hyperthyroidism and ophthalmopathy.

The sample was peripheral blood mononuclear cells (PBMCs), taken at new diagnosis, from a patient treated with antithyroid drugs. The receptor set was obtained from a man aged 18 to 30 with Graves disease. Both conserved end residues are part of each CDR3. A D gene is named only where the DNA matches it firmly. Clone size appears in some rows only: once, few, many, or a class for an expanded clone.

CSARDHRQGDQPQHF | TGCAGTGCTAGAGACCATCGACAGGGCGATCAGCCCCAGCATTTT | TRBJ1-5 | TRBV20-1 | once | TRBD1
CASNVQGSGSPLHF | TGTGCCAGCAATGTTCAGGGGTCGGGTTCACCCCTCCACTTT | TRBJ1-6 | TRBV6-1 | NA | NA
CASSSQLAGEGEQFF | TGCGCCAGCAGCTCACAACTAGCGGGAGAAGGCGAGCAGTTCTTC | TRBJ2-1 | TRBV5-1 | many | TRBD2
CASSFDGVQETQYF | TGTGCCAGCAGCTTCGATGGGGTCCAAGAGACCCAGTACTTC | TRBJ2-5 | TRBV7-3 | many | NA
CASSFPGGIYNEQFF | TGTGCCAGCAGTTTCCCAGGGGGCATCTACAATGAGCAGTTCTTC | TRBJ2-1 | TRBV27 | many | TRBD1
CASSQANEQGGYSPLHF | TGTGCCAGCAGCCAAGCGAACGAACAGGGAGGGTATTCACCCCTCCACTTT | TRBJ1-6 | TRBV3-1 | NA | NA
CASSLVLTTSDTQYF | TGTGCCAGCAGCTTAGTCCTGACTACTTCAGATACGCAGTATTTT | TRBJ2-3 | TRBV7-9 | NA | NA
CSADRTSGLFF | TGCAGTGCCGACAGGACTAGCGGGCTGTTCTTC | TRBJ2-1 | TRBV20-1 | many | TRBD2
CASSTGRGSNQPQHF | TGTGCCAGCAGCACCGGACGGGGGAGCAATCAGCCCCAGCATTTT | TRBJ1-5 | TRBV12-3/TRBV12-4 | few | NA
CASSPTSVEETQYF | TGTGCCAGCAGCCCGACTAGCGTGGAGGAGACCCAGTACTTC | TRBJ2-5 | TRBV11-3 | few | TRBD2
CASSLADRYTDTQYF | TGCGCCAGCAGCTTGGCGGACAGATACACAGATACGCAGTATTTT | TRBJ2-3 | TRBV5-1 | many | NA
CASSHVPNQPQHF | TGTGCCAGCTCCCACGTTCCAAATCAGCCCCAGCATTTT | TRBJ1-5 | TRBV27 | few | NA
CASSPNFVYEQYF | TGTGCCAGCAGCCCCAACTTTGTCTACGAGCAGTACTTC | TRBJ2-7 | TRBV11-1 | many | NA
CASSEKGLAGGWQYF | TGTGCCAGCAGCGAAAAGGGACTAGCGGGAGGATGGCAGTATTTT | TRBJ2-3 | TRBV9 | NA | TRBD2
CASSPADSSSYNEQFF | TGTGCCAGCTCACCCGCTGACAGTAGCTCCTACAATGAGCAGTTCTTC | TRBJ2-1 | TRBV18 | many | NA
CASSVGYLGAGGPQNEQFF | TGTGCCAGCAGTGTAGGTTACCTAGGGGCGGGAGGGCCCCAAAATGAGCAGTTCTTC | TRBJ2-1 | TRBV9 | few | TRBD2
CASILNRNTEAFF | TGTGCCAGCATCTTGAATAGGAACACTGAAGCTTTCTTT | TRBJ1-1 | TRBV6-1 | many | NA
CASSQETGVAEAFF | TGCGCCAGCAGCCAAGAGACAGGGGTGGCTGAAGCTTTCTTT | TRBJ1-1 | TRBV4-1 | few | TRBD1
CASSYASTREETQYF | TGTGCCAGCAGTTACGCATCCACACGGGAAGAGACCCAGTACTTC | TRBJ2-5 | TRBV12-3/TRBV12-4 | NA | NA
CASSPLGNFDYGYTF | TGCGCCAGCAGCCCCCTAGGGAATTTCGACTATGGCTACACCTTC | TRBJ1-2 | TRBV4-1 | few | NA
CASSTRWGDTEAFF | TGTGCCAGCAGCACGAGATGGGGGGATACTGAAGCTTTCTTT | TRBJ1-1 | TRBV6-1 | few | NA
CSAPTGVGANVLTF | TGCAGTGCTCCAACAGGGGTTGGGGCCAACGTCCTGACTTTC | TRBJ2-6 | TRBV20-1 | many | TRBD1
CSVATTRLNYGYTF | TGCAGCGTCGCTACGACAAGGTTAAACTATGGCTACACCTTC | TRBJ1-2 | TRBV29-1 | NA | NA
CASSPRTGISYEQYF | TGTGCCAGCAGTCCGCGGACAGGGATCTCCTACGAGCAGTACTTC | TRBJ2-7 | TRBV27 | many | TRBD1
CASSQGGAVEQYF | TGTGCCAGCAGCCAAGGAGGGGCGGTGGAGCAGTACTTC | TRBJ2-7 | TRBV3-1 | few | NA
CASSVDRASAGANVLTF | TGTGCCAGCAGCGTAGACCGAGCCAGTGCTGGGGCCAACGTCCTGACTTTC | TRBJ2-6 | TRBV9 | NA | NA
CASSNTIDRRLQNTEAFF | TGTGCCAGCAGCAACACCATAGACAGGCGCCTCCAGAACACTGAAGCTTTCTTT | TRBJ1-1 | TRBV6-1 | NA | NA
CASSLTSTGKQYF | TGTGCCAGCAGCTTAACGTCCACAGGGAAGCAGTACTTC | TRBJ2-7 | TRBV7-3 | many | NA
CASSLMGAKGTEAFF | TGTGCCAGCAGCTTGATGGGGGCGAAGGGCACTGAAGCTTTCTTT | TRBJ1-1 | TRBV5-6 | few | NA
CAWSVKGNNSPLHF | TGTGCCTGGAGTGTAAAAGGGAATAATTCACCCCTCCACTTT | TRBJ1-6 | TRBV30 | many | NA
CASSIGGAASNEQFF | TGTGCCAGCAGCATCGGGGGCGCGGCGAGCAATGAGCAGTTCTTC | TRBJ2-1 | TRBV6-2/TRBV6-3 | many | NA
CASSWRMGTDTQYF | TGTGCCAGCAGTTGGAGAATGGGGACAGATACGCAGTATTTT | TRBJ2-3 | TRBV28 | many | NA
CSASNPSNYGYTF | TGCAGTGCTAGTAACCCCAGCAACTATGGCTACACCTTC | TRBJ1-2 | TRBV20-1 | few | NA
CASSLAPKGSRGQPQHF | TGTGCCAGCAGCTTAGCGCCGAAAGGGTCCAGAGGGCAGCCCCAGCATTTT | TRBJ1-5 | TRBV7-8 | many | NA
CASSFGPRGNTIYF | TGTGCCAGCAGTTTTGGCCCAAGGGGAAACACCATATATTTT | TRBJ1-3 | TRBV12-3/TRBV12-4 | NA | NA
CASRPGLAGVVETQYF | TGTGCCAGCAGGCCCGGACTAGCGGGAGTTGTCGAGACCCAGTACTTC | TRBJ2-5 | TRBV6-1 | NA | TRBD2
CASGSDRAAGNTIYF | TGTGCTAGTGGTTCGGACAGGGCGGCGGGAAACACCATATATTTT | TRBJ1-3 | TRBV12-5 | NA | TRBD1
CASNLGWGNTGELFF | TGTGCCAGCAATTTGGGATGGGGAAACACCGGGGAGCTGTTTTTT | TRBJ2-2 | TRBV6-2/TRBV6-3 | NA | NA
CSAKTQRSRSGANVLTF | TGCAGTGCAAAGACTCAGCGGTCACGCTCTGGGGCCAACGTCCTGACTTTC | TRBJ2-6 | TRBV20-1 | NA | NA
CASSRHTGASYEQYF | TGTGCCAGCAGCCGTCACACAGGGGCGTCCTACGAGCAGTACTTC | TRBJ2-7 | TRBV28 | many | TRBD1
CASSVGRYYGYTF | TGTGCCAGCAGCGTCGGACGGTACTATGGCTACACCTTC | TRBJ1-2 | TRBV9 | many | NA
CSAPPGGNEQFF | TGCAGTGCCCCCCCGGGGGGCAATGAGCAGTTCTTC | TRBJ2-1 | TRBV20-1 | NA | TRBD2